The 18 T cell receptor beta chains below all came from one sample that was sequenced in a study of cytomegalovirus exposure and HLA in healthy donors. The PCR contained 60 Vbeta and 13 Jbeta primers. Generated by immunoSEQ multiplex PCR, the TCRdb table keeps only in-frame clones and is missing some. The data contain some 96,000 clones, around 64% of them singletons. Source material: PBMCs. The receptors were sampled from a man aged 55 to 70 in good health and CMV-seronegative.

This clone has a handful of counts. The chain has TRBV18 and TRBJ2-1; possible D gene TRBD1, 5 bases. The CDR3 sequence is 12 residues long. In germline, CDR1 is KGHSH, CDR2 LQKENI. The ends were cut back, 6 bases at V and 7 bases at J, with 10 bases in the middle. DNA for the CDR3: TGTGCCAGCTCCGCTAAGGGGAATGAGCAGTTCTTC. It translates to CASSAKGNEQFF. Combining the CDR3 with reference TRBV18 and TRBJ2-1 gives the whole variable domain NAGVMQNPRHLVRRRGQEARLRCSPMKGHSHVYWYRQLPEEGLKFMVYLQKENIIDESGMPKERFSAEFPKEGPSILRIQQVVRGDSAAYFCASSAKGNEQFFGPGTRLTVL.

V and J are TRBV2 and TRBJ2-1; the match to TRBD2 covers 14 bases. CDR1 and CDR2 (germline): SNHLY, FYNNEI. The CDR3 is 15 residues long. The ends lost 6 bases at V and 7 bases at J; junction bases unmatched: 5. For the CDR3, the DNA is TGTGCCAGCAGGCGGGGGACTAGCGGGGGTAATGAGCAGTTCTTC. Its protein is CASRRGTSGGNEQFF.

The rearrangement links TRBV9 to TRBJ1-2; tentatively, D is TRBD1 (6 bases). Germline CDR1 is SGDLS and CDR2 is YYNGEE. CDR3 length equals 13 residues. Trimming left V 7 bases short and J 5 bases short, with 15 bases between. The CDR3 reads CASGGGAGYGYTF. The CDR3 region has the DNA TGTGCCAGCGGTGGGGGGGCGGGGTATGGCTACACCTTC.

A single count supports this clone. J is TRBJ1-2 and V is TRBV27, with TRBD1 matching 8 bases. Losses at the gene ends were 6 bases for V and 3 bases for J; bases not matched to a gene: 9. This CDR3 is 15 amino acids long. CDR1 is MNHEY and CDR2 is SMNVEV in the germline V gene (reference sequence). The CDR3 DNA reads TGTGCCAGCAGCCTAGGACAGGGTTGGGACTATGGCTACACCTTC. Amino acids: CASSLGQGWDYGYTF.

V gene TRBV19 combines with J gene TRBJ1-2; TRBD1 agrees at 8 bases. Trimming removed 4 bases from V and 5 bases from J; junction bases left unmatched: 9. The germline V gene encodes CDR1 LNHDA and CDR2 SQIVND (reference sequence). The CDR3 sequence is 15 residues long. CDR3 sequence reads: CASSRTGGLGYGYTF. The CDR3, as DNA: TGTGCCAGTAGTAGAACAGGGGGTCTAGGTTATGGCTACACCTTC.

V gene TRBV4-1 combines with J gene TRBJ2-5, with 16 bases identical to TRBD2. CDR1 and CDR2 (germline): MGHRA, YSYEKL. CDR3 length: 18 residues. The trim removed 3 bases at V and 1 base at J, leaving 5 bases unmatched. The CDR3 DNA reads TGCGCCAGCAGCCACGGGACTAGCGGGGGGGCCGGCCAAGAGACCCAGTACTTC. Its protein product is CASSHGTSGGAGQETQYF.

V gene TRBV14 combines with J gene TRBJ2-3; 9 bases are shared with TRBD2. V was clipped by 1 base and J by 4 bases; unmatched bases: 3. From germline, CDR1 is SGHDN and CDR2 FVKESK. CDR3 length: 15 amino acids. The CDR3 protein is CASSQGSGRSDTQYF. The CDR3 region has the DNA TGTGCCAGCAGCCAAGGTAGCGGGAGATCAGATACGCAGTATTTT.

The V gene is TRBV5-1, the J gene TRBJ1-2, with a weak D call TRBD1 (6 bases). The CDR3 is 13 residues long. The germline gives CDR1 SGHRS, CDR2 YFSETQ. V was clipped by 5 bases and J by 2 bases, with 10 bases between them. DNA for the CDR3: TGCGCCAGCAGACGTGGACAGAACTATGGCTACACCTTC. Protein product: CASRRGQNYGYTF.

This chain links TRBV5-5 with TRBJ2-1; TRBD2 might be the D (6 bases). The germline V gene encodes CDR1 SGHKS and CDR2 YYEKEE (reference sequence). This CDR3 has 14 residues. Trimming left V 3 bases short and J 4 bases short, with 11 bases between. This chain's CDR3 is CASSSGTSYNEQFF. CDR3 sequence (DNA): TGTGCCAGCAGCTCGGGGACTTCGTACAATGAGCAGTTCTTC.

The chain employs TRBV19 and TRBJ2-2, with TRBD2 matching over 15 bases. Germline V gene sequence: CDR1 LNHDA, CDR2 SQIVND (reference sequence). This CDR3 is 17 amino acids long. The trim removed 6 bases at V and 3 bases at J, leaving 5 bases unmatched. The CDR3 protein is CASSGLAGGTYTGELFF. The CDR3 bases are TGTGCCAGTAGCGGACTAGCGGGGGGGACCTACACCGGGGAGCTGTTTTTT.

This clone was seen a handful of times. J is TRBJ1-2 and V is TRBV11-3; D gene ambiguous. CDR1 SGHNT and CDR2 YENEEA come from the germline V gene. V shed 1 base and J shed 8 bases, with 14 bases lying between them. The CDR3 extends over 14 amino acids. In DNA form, the CDR3 reads TGTGCCAGCAGCTTAGGTGGAGGCCAGGACGGCTACACCTTC. Translation: CASSLGGGQDGYTF.

The rearrangement uses TRBV2 and TRBJ1-2; D perhaps matches TRBD1 (6 bases). This CDR3 region has 13 residues. Trimming removed 10 bases from V and 5 bases from J, with 17 bases in between. Germline CDR1 SNHLY, CDR2 FYNNEI. As DNA, the CDR3 is TGTGCCACCCTTGGACAGACCTCATATGGCTACACCTTC. Its protein is CATLGQTSYGYTF. Full variable domain (outside the CDR3, taken from reference TRBV2 and TRBJ1-2): EPEVTQTPSHQVTQMGQEVILRCVPISNHLYFYWYRQILGQKVEFLVSFYNNEISEKSEIFDDQFSVERPDGSNFTLKIRSTKLEDSAMYFCATLGQTSYGYTFGSGTRLTVV.

The chain recombines TRBV11-2 with TRBJ2-3, with 9 bases that match TRBD1. Germline V gene sequence: CDR1 SGHAT, CDR2 FQNNGV. This CDR3 has 14 amino acids. V lost 1 base and J lost 15; bases outside the gene matches: 11. The CDR3 nucleotides are TGTGCCAGCAGCTTAGGCCGCTTGGGACAGGGTGAATATTTT. Translation: CASSLGRLGQGEYF. The whole variable domain, filled in from reference TRBV11-2 and TRBJ2-3, reads EAGVAQSPRYKIIEKRQSVAFWCNPISGHATLYWYQQILGQGPKLLIQFQNNGVVDDSQLPKDRFSAERLKGVDSTLKIQPAKLEDSAVYLCASSLGRLGQGEYFGPGTRLTVL.

This clone was counted a few times. The chain couples TRBV28 to TRBJ2-3, with D unresolved. Germline V gene sequence: CDR1 MDHEN, CDR2 SYDVKM. Trimming left V 3 bases short and J 6 bases short, with 16 bases between. The CDR3 runs to 15 residues. This CDR3 is CASSFLPATGDTQYF. CDR3 nucleotide sequence: TGTGCCAGCAGTTTCCTGCCCGCTACCGGGGATACGCAGTATTTT. The whole variable domain, filled in from reference TRBV28 and TRBJ2-3, reads DVKVTQSSRYLVKRTGEKVFLECVQDMDHENMFWYRQDPGLGLRLIYFSYDVKMKEKGDIPEGYSVSREKKERFSLILESASTNQTSMYLCASSFLPATGDTQYFGPGTRLTVL.

The chain couples TRBV6-5 to TRBJ2-5; TRBD2 matches at 11 bases. CDR3 size: 15 residues. Germline loops: CDR1 MNHEY, CDR2 SVGAGI. V shed 6 bases, J shed 2 bases, and the junction held 5 bases outside the gene matches. The CDR3 nucleotides read TGTGCCAGCAGAGGGACTAGCGGTATTCAAGAGACCCAGTACTTC. Translation gives CASRGTSGIQETQYF.

The chain links TRBV29-1 to TRBJ1-1; 8 bases line up with TRBD1. V lost 4 bases to trimming and J lost 7 bases; unmatched junction nucleotides: 2. CDR1 SQVTM and CDR2 ANQGSEA come from the germline V gene. The CDR3 loop spans 11 amino acids. The CDR3 here is CSVGGTGEAFF. The CDR3 DNA sequence: TGCAGCGTTGGGGGGACAGGTGAAGCTTTCTTT. The full variable domain, completed using reference TRBV29-1 and TRBJ1-1, is SAVISQKPSRDICQRGTSLTIQCQVDSQVTMMFWYRQQPGQSLTLIATANQGSEATYESGFVIDKFPISRPNLTFSTLTVSNMSPEDSSIYLCSVGGTGEAFFGQGTRLTVV.

This clone was observed once. The gene calls are TRBV7-6 and TRBJ1-1; TRBD1 is a possible D gene (5 bases). In germline, CDR1 is SGHVS, CDR2 FNYEAQ. This CDR3 has 15 amino acids. Trimming removed 2 bases at V and 5 bases at J, with 15 bases between. This CDR3 is CASSLRAAGRTEAFF. In DNA form, the CDR3 reads TGTGCCAGCAGCTTACGGGCGGCAGGGCGGACTGAAGCTTTCTTT.

This clone was counted only a few times. The rearrangement uses TRBV19 and TRBJ2-2, with D possibly TRBD2 on 6 matching bases. The CDR3 totals 14 residues. Trimming stripped 4 bases from V and 7 bases from J, with 13 bases between. Germline CDR1 LNHDA, CDR2 SQIVND (reference sequence). The CDR3 nucleotides are TGTGCCAGTAGTACCCCGGGGGTAGGCGGGGAGCTGTTTTTT. This translates into CASSTPGVGGELFF. The full variable domain, with the rest looked up from reference TRBV19 and TRBJ2-2, is DGGITQSPKYLFRKEGQNVTLSCEQNLNHDAMYWYRQDPGQGLRLIYYSQIVNDFQKGDIAEGYSVSREKKESFPLTVTSAQKNPTAFYLCASSTPGVGGELFFGEGSRLTVL.